These T cell receptor beta chains were read from a single sample in a study of CD8 T cells in ankylosing spondylitis. One entry per CDR3 protein results from TCRdb running MiXCR on the 5' RACE reads. Of 200,000 to 250,000 distinct CDR3 sequences listed, 18% are singletons. Sequences were obtained from blood, either unsorted or a sorted T cell fraction (not recorded which). The receptors were sampled from a male donor with ankylosing spondylitis. The CDR3 runs from the conserved cysteine through the conserved F or W.

j_gene,v_gene,CDR3aa
TRBJ1-6,TRBV12-3/TRBV12-4,CASSTSTLSTPLHF
TRBJ1-4,TRBV4-3,CASSQDLTAGLGEKLFF
TRBJ2-1,TRBV2,CASSTSDGDNEQFF
TRBJ1-1,TRBV16,CASSQSQGMNTEAFF
TRBJ1-1,TRBV4-2,CASSQDGGGGTEAFF
TRBJ2-3,TRBV25-1,CASSWSHPTDTQYF
TRBJ1-2,TRBV20-1,CSAITGDNYGYTF
TRBJ2-7,TRBV4-1,CASSQVAGAPNYEQYF
TRBJ1-1,TRBV6-5,CASSYWAVGNTEAFF
TRBJ2-2,TRBV5-1,CASSSSLAGENTGELFF
TRBJ2-2,TRBV7-3,CASSPGLALGGELFF
TRBJ1-2,TRBV29-1,CSVFDGLLYGYTF
TRBJ2-7,TRBV3-1,CASSLQAYEQYF
TRBJ2-2,TRBV6-5,CASSYWTSPGELFF
TRBJ1-6,TRBV19,CASTSDSGDNSPLHF
TRBJ2-3,TRBV10-3,CAISDLASGGAMDTQYF
TRBJ2-1,TRBV5-1,CASSLASGGISYNEQFF
TRBJ1-1,TRBV3-1,CASSLTGQGSTEAFF
TRBJ2-7,TRBV27,CASSNSGEQYF
TRBJ1-1,TRBV7-9,CASSPDGYTEAFF
TRBJ2-2,TRBV29-1,CSVFGWSGELFF
TRBJ1-6,TRBV12-3/TRBV12-4,CASSYLGQYNSPLHF
TRBJ2-7,TRBV20-1,CSEGGAFLAYEQYF
TRBJ1-4,TRBV7-9,CASSSPDAVTNEKLFF
TRBJ2-1,TRBV5-1,CASSLDLYNEQFF
TRBJ2-7,TRBV6-1,CASSGISSSYEQYF
TRBJ1-5,TRBV24-1,CATSEQGRGNQPQHF